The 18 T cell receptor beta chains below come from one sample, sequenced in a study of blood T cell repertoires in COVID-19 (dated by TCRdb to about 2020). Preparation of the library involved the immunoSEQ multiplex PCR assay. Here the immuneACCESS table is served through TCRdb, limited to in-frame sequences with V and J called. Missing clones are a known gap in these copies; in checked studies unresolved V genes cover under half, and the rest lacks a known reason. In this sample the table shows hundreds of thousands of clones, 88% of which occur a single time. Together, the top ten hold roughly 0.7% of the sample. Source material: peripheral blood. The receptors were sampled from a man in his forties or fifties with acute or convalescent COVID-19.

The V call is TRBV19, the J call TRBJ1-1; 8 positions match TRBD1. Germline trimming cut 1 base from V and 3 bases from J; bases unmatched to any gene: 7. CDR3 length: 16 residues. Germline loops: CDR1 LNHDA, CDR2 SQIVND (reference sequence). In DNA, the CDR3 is TGTGCCAGTAGTATAGGAACAGGGGGATTCGACACTGAAGCTTTCTTT. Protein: CASSIGTGGFDTEAFF. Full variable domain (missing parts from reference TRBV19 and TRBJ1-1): DGGITQSPKYLFRKEGQNVTLSCEQNLNHDAMYWYRQDPGQGLRLIYYSQIVNDFQKGDIAEGYSVSREKKESFPLTVTSAQKNPTAFYLCASSIGTGGFDTEAFFGQGTRLTVV.

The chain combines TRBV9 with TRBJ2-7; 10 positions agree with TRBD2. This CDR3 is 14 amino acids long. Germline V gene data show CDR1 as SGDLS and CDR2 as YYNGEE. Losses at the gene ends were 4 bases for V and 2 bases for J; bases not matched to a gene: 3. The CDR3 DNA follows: TGTGCCAGCAGCCCCAGCGGGGGGGCCTACGAGCAGTACTTC. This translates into CASSPSGGAYEQYF.

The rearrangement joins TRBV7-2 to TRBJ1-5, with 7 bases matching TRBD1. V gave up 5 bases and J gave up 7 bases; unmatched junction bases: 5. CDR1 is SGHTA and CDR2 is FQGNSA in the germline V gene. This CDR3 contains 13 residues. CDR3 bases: TGTGCCAGCAGCCCCACAGGGGAGCAGCCCCAGCATTTT. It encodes CASSPTGEQPQHF.

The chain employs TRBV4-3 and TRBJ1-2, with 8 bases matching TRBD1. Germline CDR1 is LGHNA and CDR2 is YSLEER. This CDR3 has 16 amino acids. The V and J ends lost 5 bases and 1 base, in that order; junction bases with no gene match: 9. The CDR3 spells CASSTYPDRDNYGYTF. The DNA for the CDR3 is TGCGCCAGCAGCACTTACCCGGACAGGGATAACTATGGCTACACCTTC.

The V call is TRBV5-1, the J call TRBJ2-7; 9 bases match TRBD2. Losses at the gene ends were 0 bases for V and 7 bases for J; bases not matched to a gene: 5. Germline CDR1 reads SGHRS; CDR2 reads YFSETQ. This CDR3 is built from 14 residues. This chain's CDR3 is CASSLAGLAGEQYF. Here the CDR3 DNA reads TGCGCCAGCAGCTTGGCGGGGCTAGCGGGGGAGCAGTACTTC.

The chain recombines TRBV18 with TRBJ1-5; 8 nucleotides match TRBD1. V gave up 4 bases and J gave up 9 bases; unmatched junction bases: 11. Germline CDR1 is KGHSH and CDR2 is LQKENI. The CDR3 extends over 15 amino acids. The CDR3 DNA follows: TGTGCCAGCTCACTTACTACAGGGGGAGAAGGGCCCCAGCATTTT. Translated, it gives CASSLTTGGEGPQHF.

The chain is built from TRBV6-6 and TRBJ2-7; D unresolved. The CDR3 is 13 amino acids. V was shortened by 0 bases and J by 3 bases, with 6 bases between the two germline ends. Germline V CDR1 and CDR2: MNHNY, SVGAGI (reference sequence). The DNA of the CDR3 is TGTGCCAGCAGTTACTCCCCCAGCTACGAGCAGTACTTC. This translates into CASSYSPSYEQYF.

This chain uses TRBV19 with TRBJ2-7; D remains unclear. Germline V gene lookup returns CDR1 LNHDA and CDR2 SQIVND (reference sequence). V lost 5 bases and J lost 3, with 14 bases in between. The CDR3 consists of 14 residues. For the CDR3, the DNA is TGTGCCAGTAGTCTCGGCCCCCTAGTCTACGAGCAGTACTTC. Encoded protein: CASSLGPLVYEQYF.

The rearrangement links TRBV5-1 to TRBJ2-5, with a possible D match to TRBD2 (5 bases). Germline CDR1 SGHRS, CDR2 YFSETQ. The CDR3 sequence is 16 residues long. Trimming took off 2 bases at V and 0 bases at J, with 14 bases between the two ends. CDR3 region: CASSFTAGVNQETQYF. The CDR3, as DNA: TGCGCCAGCAGCTTCACGGCCGGGGTTAACCAAGAGACCCAGTACTTC.

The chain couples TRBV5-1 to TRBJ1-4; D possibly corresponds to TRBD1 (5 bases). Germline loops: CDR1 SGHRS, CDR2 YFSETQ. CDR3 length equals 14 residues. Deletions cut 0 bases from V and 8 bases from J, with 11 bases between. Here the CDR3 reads CASSLGRGSEKLFF. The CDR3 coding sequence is TGCGCCAGCAGCTTGGGTAGGGGATCCGAAAAACTGTTTTTT.

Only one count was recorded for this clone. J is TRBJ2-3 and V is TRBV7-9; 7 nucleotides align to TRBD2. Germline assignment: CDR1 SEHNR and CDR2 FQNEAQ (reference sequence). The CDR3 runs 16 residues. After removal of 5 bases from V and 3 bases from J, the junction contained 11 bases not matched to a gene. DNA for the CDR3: TGTGCCAGCAGCCTTACTCTTAGCGGGCCGACAGATACGCAGTATTTT. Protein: CASSLTLSGPTDTQYF. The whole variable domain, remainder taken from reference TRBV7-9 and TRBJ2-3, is DTGVSQNPRHKITKRGQNVTFRCDPISEHNRLYWYRQTLGQGPEFLTYFQNEAQLEKSRLLSDRFSAERPKGSFSTLEIQRTEQGDSAMYLCASSLTLSGPTDTQYFGPGTRLTVL.

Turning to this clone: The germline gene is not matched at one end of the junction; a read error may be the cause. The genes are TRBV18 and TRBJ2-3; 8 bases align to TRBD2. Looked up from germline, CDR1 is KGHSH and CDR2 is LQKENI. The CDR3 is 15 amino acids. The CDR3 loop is CASPPDGRARDTQYF. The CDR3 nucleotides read TGTGCCAGCCCACCCGACGGGAGGGCCCGAGATACGCAGTATTTT. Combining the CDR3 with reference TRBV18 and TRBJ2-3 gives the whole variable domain NAGVMQNPRHLVRRRGQEARLRCSPMKGHSHVYWYRQLPEEGLKFMVYLQKENIIDESGMPKERFSAEFPKEGPSILRIQQVVRGDSAAYFCASPPDGRARDTQYFGPGTRLTVL.

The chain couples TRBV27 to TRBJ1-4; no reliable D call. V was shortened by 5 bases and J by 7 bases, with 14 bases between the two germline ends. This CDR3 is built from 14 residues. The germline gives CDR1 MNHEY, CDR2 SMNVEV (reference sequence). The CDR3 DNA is TGTGCCAGCAGTCCCCGGCGGGAGAGTGAAAAACTGTTTTTT. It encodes CASSPRRESEKLFF.

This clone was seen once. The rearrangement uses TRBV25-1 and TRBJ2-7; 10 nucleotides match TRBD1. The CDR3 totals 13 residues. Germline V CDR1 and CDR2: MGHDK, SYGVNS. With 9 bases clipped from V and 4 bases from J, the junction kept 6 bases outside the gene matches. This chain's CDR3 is CASQTGGLYEQYF. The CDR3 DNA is TGTGCCAGTCAGACAGGGGGCTTGTACGAGCAGTACTTC.

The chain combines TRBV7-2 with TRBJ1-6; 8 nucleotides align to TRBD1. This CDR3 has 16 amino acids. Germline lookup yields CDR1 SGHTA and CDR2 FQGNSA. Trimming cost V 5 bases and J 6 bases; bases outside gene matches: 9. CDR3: CASSRTPGQVNSPLHF. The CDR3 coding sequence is TGTGCCAGCAGCAGGACGCCGGGACAGGTTAATTCACCCCTCCACTTT. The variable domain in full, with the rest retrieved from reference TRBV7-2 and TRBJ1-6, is GAGVSQSPSNKVTEKGKDVELRCDPISGHTALYWYRQSLGQGLEFLIYFQGNSAPDKSGLPSDRFSAERTGGSVSTLTIQRTQQEDSAVYLCASSRTPGQVNSPLHFGNGTRLTVT.

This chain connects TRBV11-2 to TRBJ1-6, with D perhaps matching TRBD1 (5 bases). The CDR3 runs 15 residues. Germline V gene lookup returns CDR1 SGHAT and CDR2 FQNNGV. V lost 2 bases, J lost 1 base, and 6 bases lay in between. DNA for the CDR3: TGTGCCAGCAGCTTACAGGGTTCCTATAATTCACCCCTCCACTTT. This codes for CASSLQGSYNSPLHF.

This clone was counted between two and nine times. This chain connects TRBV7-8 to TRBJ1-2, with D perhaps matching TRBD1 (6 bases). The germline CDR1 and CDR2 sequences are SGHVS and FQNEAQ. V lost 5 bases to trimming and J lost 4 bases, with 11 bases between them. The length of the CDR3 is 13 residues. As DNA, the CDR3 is TGTGCCAGCAGCCCCCCACAGGGCTATGGCTACACCTTC. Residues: CASSPPQGYGYTF.

The CDR3 loop is CATGDRGQETQYF. In DNA form, the CDR3 reads TGTGCCACGGGGGACAGGGGGCAAGAGACCCAGTACTTC. The chain carries TRBV2 and TRBJ2-5, with TRBD1 matching over 11 bases. The germline V gene encodes CDR1 SNHLY and CDR2 FYNNEI. Trimming cost V 10 bases and J 2 bases; bases outside gene matches: 3. This CDR3 is 13 amino acids long.